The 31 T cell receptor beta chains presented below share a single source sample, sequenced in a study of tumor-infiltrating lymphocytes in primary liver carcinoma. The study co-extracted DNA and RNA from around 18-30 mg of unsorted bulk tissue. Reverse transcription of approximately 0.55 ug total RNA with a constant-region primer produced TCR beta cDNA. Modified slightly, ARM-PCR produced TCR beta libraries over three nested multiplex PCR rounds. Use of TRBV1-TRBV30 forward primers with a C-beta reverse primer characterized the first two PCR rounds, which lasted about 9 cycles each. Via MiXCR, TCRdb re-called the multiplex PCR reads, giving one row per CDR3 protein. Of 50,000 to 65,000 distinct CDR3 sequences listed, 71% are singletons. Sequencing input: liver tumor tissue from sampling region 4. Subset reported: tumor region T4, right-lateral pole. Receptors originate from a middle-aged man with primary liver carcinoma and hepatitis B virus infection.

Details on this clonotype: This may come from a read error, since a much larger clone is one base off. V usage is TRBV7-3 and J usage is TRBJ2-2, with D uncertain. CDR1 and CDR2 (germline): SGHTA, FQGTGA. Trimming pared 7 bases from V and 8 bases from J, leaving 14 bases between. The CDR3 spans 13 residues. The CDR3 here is CASIPYVTGELFF. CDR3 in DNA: TGTGCCAGCATCCCCTACGTGACAGGGGAGCTGTTTTTT.

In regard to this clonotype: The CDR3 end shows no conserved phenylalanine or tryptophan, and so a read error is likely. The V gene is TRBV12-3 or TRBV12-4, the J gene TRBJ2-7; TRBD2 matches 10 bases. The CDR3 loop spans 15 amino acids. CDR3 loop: CVSSSGTSAGYEQYL. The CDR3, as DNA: TGTGTCAGCAGTTCCGGGACTAGCGCTGGTTACGAGCAGTACCTC.

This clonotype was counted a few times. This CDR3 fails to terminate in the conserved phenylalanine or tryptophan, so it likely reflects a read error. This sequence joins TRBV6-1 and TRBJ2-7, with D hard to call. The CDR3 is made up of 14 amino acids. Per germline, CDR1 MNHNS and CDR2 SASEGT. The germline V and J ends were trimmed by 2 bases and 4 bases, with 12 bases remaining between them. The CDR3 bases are TGTGCCAGCAGTGAACCCGAATTTTTATACGAGCAGTACATC. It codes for CASSEPEFLYEQYI.

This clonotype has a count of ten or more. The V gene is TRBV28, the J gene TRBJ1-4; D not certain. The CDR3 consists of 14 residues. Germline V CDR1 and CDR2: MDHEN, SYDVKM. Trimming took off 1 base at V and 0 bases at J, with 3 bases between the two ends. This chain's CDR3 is CASSLYATNEKLFF. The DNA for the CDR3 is TGTGCCAGCAGTTTATATGCAACTAATGAAAAACTGTTTTTT.

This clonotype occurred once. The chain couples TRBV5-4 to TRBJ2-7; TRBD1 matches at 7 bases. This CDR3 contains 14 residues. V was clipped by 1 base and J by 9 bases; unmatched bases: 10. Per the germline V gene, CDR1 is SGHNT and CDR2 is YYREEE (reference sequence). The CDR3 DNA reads TGTGCCAGCAGCTTGTTCGGACAGGCCTATGGGCAGTACTTC. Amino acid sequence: CASSLFGQAYGQYF. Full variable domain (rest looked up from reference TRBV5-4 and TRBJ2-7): ETGVTQSPTHLIKTRGQQVTLRCSSQSGHNTVSWYQQALGQGPQFIFQYYREEENGRGNFPPRFSGLQFPNYSSELNVNALELDDSALYLCASSLFGQAYGQYFGPGTRLTVT.

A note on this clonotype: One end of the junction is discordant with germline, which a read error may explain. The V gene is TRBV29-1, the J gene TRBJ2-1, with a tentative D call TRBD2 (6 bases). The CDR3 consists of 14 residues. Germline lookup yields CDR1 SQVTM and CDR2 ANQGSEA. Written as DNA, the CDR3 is TGCAACGGGATCGGACGGGGGACCTACAGTGAGCAGTTCTTC. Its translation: CNGIGRGTYSEQFF.

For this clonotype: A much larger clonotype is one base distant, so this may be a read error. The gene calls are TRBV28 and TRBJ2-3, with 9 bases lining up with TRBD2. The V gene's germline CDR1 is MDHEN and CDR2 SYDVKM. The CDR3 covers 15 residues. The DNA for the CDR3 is TGTGCCAGTTCTATAGCGGGAGACAGCACAGATATGCAGTATTTT. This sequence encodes CASSIAGDSTDMQYF.

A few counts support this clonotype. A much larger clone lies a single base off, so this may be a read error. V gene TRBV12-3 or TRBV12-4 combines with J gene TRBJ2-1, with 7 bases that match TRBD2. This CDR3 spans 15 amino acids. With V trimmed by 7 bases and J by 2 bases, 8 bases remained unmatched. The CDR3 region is CASILAGAPYNEQFF. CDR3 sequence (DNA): TGTGCCAGCATCTTAGCGGGCGCGCCCTACAATGAGCAGTTCTTC.

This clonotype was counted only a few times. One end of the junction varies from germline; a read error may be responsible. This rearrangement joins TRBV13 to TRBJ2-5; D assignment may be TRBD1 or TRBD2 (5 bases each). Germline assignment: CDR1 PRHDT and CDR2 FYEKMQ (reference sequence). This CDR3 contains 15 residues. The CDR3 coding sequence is TGTGCCAGCAGCCCCCGGCCCGGGACCCCAGAGACCCGGTACTTC. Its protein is CASSPRPGTPETRYF.

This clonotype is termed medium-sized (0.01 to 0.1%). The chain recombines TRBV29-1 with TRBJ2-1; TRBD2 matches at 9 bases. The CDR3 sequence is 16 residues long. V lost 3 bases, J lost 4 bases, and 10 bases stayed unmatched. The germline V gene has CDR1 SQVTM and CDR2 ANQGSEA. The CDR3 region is CSVEGLAGDVYNEQFF. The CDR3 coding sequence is TGCAGCGTTGAGGGGTTAGCGGGAGATGTGTACAATGAGCAGTTCTTC.

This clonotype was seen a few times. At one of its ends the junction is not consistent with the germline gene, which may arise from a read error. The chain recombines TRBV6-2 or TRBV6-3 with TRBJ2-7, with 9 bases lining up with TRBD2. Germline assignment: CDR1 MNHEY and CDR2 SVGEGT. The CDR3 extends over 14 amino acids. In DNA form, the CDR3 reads TGTGCCAGCACTCCGACTAGCGGAGGGTACGAGCATTACTTC. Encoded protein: CASTPTSGGYEHYF.

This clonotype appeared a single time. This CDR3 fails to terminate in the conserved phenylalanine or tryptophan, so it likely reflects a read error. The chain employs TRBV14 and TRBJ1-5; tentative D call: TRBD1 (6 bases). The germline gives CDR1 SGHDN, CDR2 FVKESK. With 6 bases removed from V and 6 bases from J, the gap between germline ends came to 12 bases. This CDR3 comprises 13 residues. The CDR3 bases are TGTGCCAGCAGAGCAGCAGGGGTTCAGCCCCAGCATCTT. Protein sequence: CASRAAGVQPQHL.

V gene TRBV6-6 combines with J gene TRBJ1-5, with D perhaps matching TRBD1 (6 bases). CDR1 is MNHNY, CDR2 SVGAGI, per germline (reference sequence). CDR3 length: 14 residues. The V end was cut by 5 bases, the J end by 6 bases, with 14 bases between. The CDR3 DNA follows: TGTGCCAGCAGTAGCGCCGGGGGCACTCAGCCCCAGCATTTT. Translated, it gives CASSSAGGTQPQHF.

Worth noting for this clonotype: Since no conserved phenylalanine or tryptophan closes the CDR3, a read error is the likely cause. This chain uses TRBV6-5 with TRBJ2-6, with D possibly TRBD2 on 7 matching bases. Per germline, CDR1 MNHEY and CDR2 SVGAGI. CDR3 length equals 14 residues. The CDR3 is CASSSFAGANALTS. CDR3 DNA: TGTGCCAGCAGTTCCTTCGCGGGGGCCAACGCCCTGACTTCC.

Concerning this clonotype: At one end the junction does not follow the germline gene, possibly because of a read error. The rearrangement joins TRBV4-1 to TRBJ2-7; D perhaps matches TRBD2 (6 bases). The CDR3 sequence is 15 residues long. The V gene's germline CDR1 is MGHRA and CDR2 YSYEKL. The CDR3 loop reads CANSQDKALAMGQYF. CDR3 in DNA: TGCGCCAACAGCCAAGATAAGGCACTAGCCATGGGGCAGTACTTC.

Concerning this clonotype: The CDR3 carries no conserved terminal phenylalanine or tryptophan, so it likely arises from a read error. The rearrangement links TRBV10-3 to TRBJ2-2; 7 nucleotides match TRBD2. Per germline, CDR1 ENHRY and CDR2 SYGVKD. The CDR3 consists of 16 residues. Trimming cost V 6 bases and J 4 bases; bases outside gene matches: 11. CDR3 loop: CAISLGLVRVTGELFS. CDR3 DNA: TGTGCCATCAGCCTAGGACTAGTGAGAGTCACCGGGGAGCTGTTTTCT.

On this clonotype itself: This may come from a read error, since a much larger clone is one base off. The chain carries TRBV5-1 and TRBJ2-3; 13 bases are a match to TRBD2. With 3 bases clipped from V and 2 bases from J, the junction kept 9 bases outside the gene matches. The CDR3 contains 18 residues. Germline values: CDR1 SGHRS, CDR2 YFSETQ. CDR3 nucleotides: TGCGCCAGCAGCTCGGGACTAGCGGGATGCGGACACACAGATACGCAGTATTTT. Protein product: CASSSGLAGCGHTDTQYF.

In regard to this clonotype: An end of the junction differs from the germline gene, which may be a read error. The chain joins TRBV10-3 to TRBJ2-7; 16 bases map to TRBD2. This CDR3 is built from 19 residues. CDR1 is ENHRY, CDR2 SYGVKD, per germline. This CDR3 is CIITKRSGLAGGFSYEQYF. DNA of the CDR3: TGTATCATCACCAAACGATCGGGACTAGCGGGAGGGTTCTCCTACGAGCAATACTTC.

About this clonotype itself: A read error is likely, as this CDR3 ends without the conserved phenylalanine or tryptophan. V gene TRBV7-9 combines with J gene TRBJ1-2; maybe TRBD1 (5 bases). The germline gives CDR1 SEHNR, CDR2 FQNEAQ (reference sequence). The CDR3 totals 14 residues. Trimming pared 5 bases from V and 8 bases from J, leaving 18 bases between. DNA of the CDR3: TGTGCCAGCAGCACATCTGGGGGAGAGTTGGGCTACACCCTC. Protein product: CASSTSGGELGYTL.

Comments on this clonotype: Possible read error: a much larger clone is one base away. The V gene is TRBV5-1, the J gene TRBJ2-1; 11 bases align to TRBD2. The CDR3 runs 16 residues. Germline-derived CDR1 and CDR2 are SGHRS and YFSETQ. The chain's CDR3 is CASNVTGTSGGNEEFF. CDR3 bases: TGCGCCAGCAACGTTACCGGGACTAGCGGCGGGAATGAGGAGTTCTTC.

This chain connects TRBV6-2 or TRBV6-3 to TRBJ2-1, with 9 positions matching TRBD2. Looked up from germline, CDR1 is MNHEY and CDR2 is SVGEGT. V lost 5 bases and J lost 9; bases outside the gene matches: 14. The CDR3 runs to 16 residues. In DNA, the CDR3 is TGTGCCAGCAGTCTACACATTGGGACTAGCCCGGGTGAGCAGTTCTTC. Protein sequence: CASSLHIGTSPGEQFF.

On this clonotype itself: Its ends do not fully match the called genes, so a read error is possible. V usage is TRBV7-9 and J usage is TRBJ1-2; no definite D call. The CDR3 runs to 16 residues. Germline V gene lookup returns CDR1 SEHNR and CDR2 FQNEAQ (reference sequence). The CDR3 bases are TGTGGCAACAGCCCCGAGGGCAGGCTGTCCCAGTATGGCTACATCTTC. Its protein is CGNSPEGRLSQYGYIF.

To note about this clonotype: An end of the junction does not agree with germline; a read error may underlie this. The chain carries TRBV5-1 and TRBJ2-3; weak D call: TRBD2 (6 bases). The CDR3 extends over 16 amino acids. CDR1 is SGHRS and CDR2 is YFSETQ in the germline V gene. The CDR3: CASSLGSGDWGDKQYF. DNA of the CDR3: TGTGCCAGCAGCTTGGGATCGGGGGATTGGGGAGATAAGCAGTATTTT.

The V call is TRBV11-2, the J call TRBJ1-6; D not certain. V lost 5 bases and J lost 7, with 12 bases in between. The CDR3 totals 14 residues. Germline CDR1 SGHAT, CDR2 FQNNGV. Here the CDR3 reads CASSIYLPNSPLHF. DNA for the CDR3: TGTGCCAGCAGCATATACCTACCAAATTCACCCCTCCACTTT. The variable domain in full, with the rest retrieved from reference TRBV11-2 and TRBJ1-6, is EAGVAQSPRYKIIEKRQSVAFWCNPISGHATLYWYQQILGQGPKLLIQFQNNGVVDDSQLPKDRFSAERLKGVDSTLKIQPAKLEDSAVYLCASSIYLPNSPLHFGNGTRLTVT.

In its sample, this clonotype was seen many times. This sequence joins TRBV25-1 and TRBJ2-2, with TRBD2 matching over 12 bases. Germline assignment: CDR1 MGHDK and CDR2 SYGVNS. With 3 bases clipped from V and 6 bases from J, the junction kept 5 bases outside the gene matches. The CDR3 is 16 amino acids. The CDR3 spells CASSESPSGRAGELFF. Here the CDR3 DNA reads TGTGCCAGCAGTGAGTCCCCTAGCGGGAGGGCCGGGGAGCTGTTTTTT.

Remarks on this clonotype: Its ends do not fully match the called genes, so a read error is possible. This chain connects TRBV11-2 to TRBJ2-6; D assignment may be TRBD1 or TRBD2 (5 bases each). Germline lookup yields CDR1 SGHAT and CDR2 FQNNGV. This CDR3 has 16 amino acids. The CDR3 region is CASSLDLGAGANALSF. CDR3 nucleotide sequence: TGCGCCAGCAGCTTGGATCTCGGGGCTGGGGCCAACGCCCTGTCTTTC.

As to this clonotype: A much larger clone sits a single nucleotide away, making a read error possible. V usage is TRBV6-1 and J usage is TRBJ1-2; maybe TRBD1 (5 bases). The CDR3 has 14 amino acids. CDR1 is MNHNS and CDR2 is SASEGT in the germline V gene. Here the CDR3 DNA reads TGTACCAGCAGTGAATTGGGGCAGGGAGGCCGCAAGACCTTC. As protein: CTSSELGQGGRKTF.

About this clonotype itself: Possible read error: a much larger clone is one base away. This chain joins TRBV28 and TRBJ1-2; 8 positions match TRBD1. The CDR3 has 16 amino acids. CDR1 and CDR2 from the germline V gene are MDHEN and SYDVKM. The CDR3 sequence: CASSLPGQVSIYGCTF. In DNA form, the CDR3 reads TGTGCCAGCAGCCTTCCGGGACAGGTATCGATCTATGGCTGCACCTTC.

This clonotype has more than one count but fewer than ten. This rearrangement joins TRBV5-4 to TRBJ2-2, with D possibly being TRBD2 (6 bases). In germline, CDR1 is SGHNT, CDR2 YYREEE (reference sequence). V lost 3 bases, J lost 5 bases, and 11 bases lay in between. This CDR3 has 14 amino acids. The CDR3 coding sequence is TGTGCCAGCAGCTGGGGACTTTTAACCGGGGAGCTGTTTTTT. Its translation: CASSWGLLTGELFF.

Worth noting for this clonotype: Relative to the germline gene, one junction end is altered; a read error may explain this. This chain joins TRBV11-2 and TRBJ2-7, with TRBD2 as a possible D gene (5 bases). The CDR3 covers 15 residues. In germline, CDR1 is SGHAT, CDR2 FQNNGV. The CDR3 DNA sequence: TGTTCCAGTAGCTTAGAATCCGGGATCTCTGGCGAGCAGTACTTC. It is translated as CSSSLESGISGEQYF.

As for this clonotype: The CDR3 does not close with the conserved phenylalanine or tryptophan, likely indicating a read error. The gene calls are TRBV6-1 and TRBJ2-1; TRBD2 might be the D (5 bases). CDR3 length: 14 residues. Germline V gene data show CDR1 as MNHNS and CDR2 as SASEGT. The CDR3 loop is CASRDRASYNEQFI. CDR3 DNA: TGTGCAAGCCGGGATAGGGCCTCCTACAATGAGCAGTTCATC.